This T cell receptor beta chain derives from a study of blood T cell repertoires in COVID-19 (dated by TCRdb to 2020 to 2021). With respect to the entire study: The collaborator samples originated in the United States, Italy and Spain and spanned the acute and convalescent phases of COVID-19. The prospective study material was composed of cDNA or gDNA derived from T cells, B-cell-depleted T cells, or PBMCs. Subjects who had been exposed to COVID-19, were actively infected with it, or had recovered from it provided the deeply sampled blood TCRbeta repertoires that made up the dataset. A freely available public database, intended as a resource for researchers studying the immune response to SARS-CoV-2, is where the repertoires were released. Samples came from the ongoing ImmuneRACE study (first 160 participants) plus 1,254 subjects from 6 global collaborators. A de-identified subject ID, COVID-19 status, age in years and sex were almost always included in the sample metadata. Where available, HLA class I and class II types were obtained from metadata supplied by the sample provider rather than from assay-based typing. What the work shows at the level of the full study, not this receptor alone: How much clinical and demographic metadata was included differed by source and by participant, and the metadata was provided uncurated.

A second Seattle source provided samples from volunteer blood donors who had recovered from COVID-19. Whole blood was collected in K2EDTA tubes by collaborating institutions according to the institutions' own protocols. For TCRbeta analysis, collaborators shipped samples in one of three forms: frozen whole blood, isolated PBMCs, or DNA extracted from either of those sample types. TCRbeta CDR3 regions were amplified from genomic DNA by means of the immunoSEQ Assay, a bias-controlled multiplex PCR. The original pipeline was this. Nucleated cell counts per sample were estimated from amplification of reference gene primers within the assay. Sequence reads were collapsed and filtered to measure the absolute abundance of every unique TCRbeta CDR3 rearrangement. Productive Simpson clonality was computed per sample as the square root of Simpson's diversity index over productive rearrangements. Here the immuneACCESS table is served through TCRdb, limited to in-frame sequences with V and J called. Missing clones are a known gap in these copies; in checked studies unresolved V genes cover under half, and the rest lacks a known reason. D and trimming were read from the DNA, whereas the V and J calls and clone size are those reported in that table. The sample profile shows about 250,000 clones; roughly 84% of them were found once. 1.5% of the sample goes to the ten largest clones.

Of note for this clone: Its antigen is unknown. No qualities accompany the bases; no much larger clone lies one base away.

Relative to germline, V is missing 5 bases and J is missing 0 bases, with 7 bases of the junction outside any gene match. From the cysteine through the phenylalanine, the CDR3 covers 16 amino acids. Of the read, only the CDR3 DNA is kept; its 48 bases are in frame from base 1. From the germline V gene, CDR1 is MDHEN and CDR2 is SYDVKM. This TCR was recovered from a middle-aged woman who had recovered from COVID-19. The material sequenced was peripheral blood. Recombination connected TRBV28 to TRBJ1-5; 7 of the junction bases match TRBD1. In nucleotides, the sequence is TGTGCCAGCAGTGGGGGACAGTTTTATAGCAATCAGCCCCAGCATTTT. It translates to CASSGGQFYSNQPQHF.